This TCR beta chain is drawn from a study of cytomegalovirus exposure and HLA in healthy donors (dated by TCRdb to about 2017). For the study in its entirety: In an earlier analysis of some 550 of the donors, about 260 Gb of sequence data and some 100 million unique TCR beta sequences from about 179 million T cells were reported. Roughly 320 gigabases of sequencing data and 70 million to 100 million unique TCR sequences made up an early release that covered under 750 HLA-typed donors. Of the roughly 400 genotyped donors, 75% to 85% were placed in the genetic ancestry cluster associated with self-reported Caucasian donors. The study was designed to test whether signatures of past pathogen exposure could be identified by cataloging public T cell receptors. The study used immunosequencing to profile the T cell repertoires of hundreds of subjects and linked those repertoires to cytomegalovirus serostatus. In addition to the first cohort of 650 to 800 subjects, a separate validation cohort of under 150 different subjects was used. To predict cytomegalovirus infection status, the study combined high-throughput TCR immunosequencing, statistical association of individual TCRs with disease status, and machine learning. A later analysis re-examined previously published TCR beta repertoires from over 500 donors and added high-resolution HLA genotyping to investigate patterns of TCR occurrence. The later analysis used no new phenotypic data to find candidate immune exposures, relying instead on TCR beta sequences and their occurrence across donors. In an earlier analysis of roughly 580 of the donors, high-throughput TCR beta sequencing was used to judge whether each TCR beta V gene segment behaved as functional or pseudogenic. Alongside the repertoire data, information on donor age, sex, ethnicity and CMV serostatus was compiled. A later genetic analysis took genome-wide SNP genotypes for about 55% of the 666 donors and used that subset as a discovery cohort. All discovery cohort repertoires had been generated on a single sequencing platform. HLA typing included class I and class II loci at four-digit resolution. The number of typed donors differed by locus: about 629-630 for A, B, C, DRB1 and DQB1; 500 to 550 for DQA1; 606 for DPA1; and 400 to 480 for DPB1. Roughly five DR-DQ haplotypes were treated as single units for association and clustering because of strong linkage in the cohort. Across 300 to 500 genotyped donors of the cohort, an average of roughly 250,000 unique TCR beta nucleotide sequences per donor were sequenced, and roughly a sixth of those sequences were non-productive. Overall study outcomes, separate from this receptor: In a later analysis, several top co-occurrence clusters were reported to appear linked to parvovirus B19, influenza, CMV and Epstein-Barr virus. Fewer than 20 rarely observed V segments, including chromosome 9 orphons, were excluded from the earlier analysis of 550 to 700 of the donors because counts were too low. The study gave a list of 150 to 200 TCR beta chains associated with cytomegalovirus. Three of the identified cytomegalovirus-associated TCR beta chains were confirmed in vitro to be specific for cytomegalovirus antigens. It was suggested by the authors that the approach could potentially be generalized to other disease states and immunological phenotypes. Compared with the approximately 670-donor mean, donors in an Asian-associated ancestry cluster had fewer N-insertions in productive TCRs, according to a later genetic analysis. Because HLA typing was unavailable for some donors at each locus, only the typed subset was used in association tests. Compared with equally common non-associated chains, HLA-associated TCR beta chains in a later analysis were more clonally expanded and had lower generation probabilities. Across donors, most TCR sequences were observed very rarely, whereas some public TCRs were present in many individuals. In both the original and validation cohorts, the classifier was reported to diagnose cytomegalovirus status with high specificity and sensitivity. In an earlier analysis of 587 of the donors, most TCR beta V segments were observed in productive rearrangements about 87% or about 30% of the time, broadly matching IMGT annotations. In this cohort, only TCR beta chains were sequenced, and detectable features were limited by the absence of alpha or paired-chain data. A cluster of highly shared sequence variants was judged likely to be a technical artifact of the sequencing pipeline. When HLA alleles, especially DR and DQ, strongly co-occurred, TCR associations were difficult to assign to individual alleles. Linkage disequilibrium might explain the correlated functional status among segregating V segments, but an unknown experimental factor could not be ruled out. The presence/absence analyses assumed that sequencing depth was roughly uniform across donors, and that assumption may not be true. At a false discovery rate of 0.05, a later analysis linked 16,000 or so TCR beta sequences to specific HLA alleles. In a later genetic analysis, a missense DCLRE1C variant was associated with V-gene and J-gene trimming of TCR beta chains, and the association was replicated in an independent cohort. Because the 87-base-pair reads could not distinguish some IMGT-functional V segments, including TRBV6-2 and TRBV6-3, those segments were excluded. According to a later analysis, TCR association rates differed among HLA loci, with DRB1 alleles showing the most associated TCRs and HLA-C alleles showing the fewest. A later analysis found that most CMV-associated TCR beta chains appeared HLA-restricted, with HLA associations seemingly driven largely by CMV exposure. A further reported finding was that TCR beta sequences accurately predicted the HLA-A and HLA-B alleles for most subjects in the first cohort. CMV serostatus was the only immune exposure information available for the cohort.

In total, more than 500 healthy bone marrow donors made up the cohort. At the time of sampling, every cohort member was nominally healthy, though immune exposures that went unrecorded were likely present. The donor tested CMV seropositive and was one of the 289 seropositive cohort members. A peripheral blood sample was provided by each donor, and peripheral blood mononuclear cells were used for TCR beta sequencing. The Qiagen DNeasy Blood Extraction Kit was used to extract genomic DNA from the blood cell samples. Preparation of the library involved the immunoSEQ multiplex PCR assay. The multiplex PCR relied on a mix of 60 forward primers for TCR Vbeta segments and 13 reverse primers for TCR Jbeta segments. Amplification of the CDR3 region of rearranged TCR beta genes was performed with a multiplex PCR assay on genomic DNA. The amplified TCR beta libraries were sequenced on the Illumina HiSeq System as 87-base-pair reads. Per the original workflow: Across the roughly 600 repertoires, a later analysis counted roughly 77 million unique TCR beta chains, 8.5 million to 12 million of which were shared by at least two donors. A nearest-neighbor algorithm error-corrected the raw reads and collapsed the reads into unique sequences, merging closely related sequences to remove PCR and sequencing errors. CDR3 sequences were aligned to IMGT reference sequences to assign V, D and J gene segments. For a sequence to be retained, a match of at least six nucleotides to both a V gene segment and a J gene segment was required. Rearrangements were classified as productive when the CDR3 lacked stop codons and remained in frame with V and J, and all other rearrangements were classified as non-productive. CDR3 was defined according to IMGT convention as the region running from the second conserved V-encoded cysteine to the conserved J-encoded phenylalanine. The earlier analysis of some 540 of the donors excluded any sequence lacking an unambiguous match to a single V gene segment. In an earlier analysis of around 590 of the donors, a V segment was called functional when productive rearrangements were above 56.7%, and segregating when the standard deviation between donors exceeded 5%. A statistical classification framework was developed to diagnose cytomegalovirus status using the catalog of TCR beta chain sequences. In a later analysis, V and J genes were assigned by comparing TCR nucleotide sequences against IMGT/GENE-DB human TR gene sequences. The TCRdist pipeline was used in a later analysis to assign CDR3 sequences and most-parsimonious VDJ recombination scenarios. In a later analysis, each TCR beta chain was defined by its CDR3 amino acid sequence together with its V-gene family, and reads without a unique V-gene family were excluded. To address suspected cross-contamination and a sequencing artifact, a later analysis removed roughly 640 highly shared, low-generation-probability nucleotide sequences. In a later analysis, a clonal expansion index was calculated for each public chain from normalized within-repertoire ranks of inferred template counts. In a later analysis, generation probabilities were computed with a VDJ recombination model fitted to out-of-frame rearrangements, and the resulting probabilities were checked against IGoR. A later analysis scored TCR-TCR, TCR-HLA and TCR-CMV co-occurrence with hypergeometric tests, applying a repertoire-size bias correction to TCR pairs. False discovery rates were estimated in a later analysis by permuting HLA or CMV assignments 20 times. In a later analysis, co-occurring TCRs were grouped using DBSCAN, and TCRdist sequence similarity was added for clustering within HLA-allele-positive subsets. Repertoires with fewer than 30,000 or more than 120,000 public chains, plus five repertoires with anomalous nucleotide sharing, were excluded from co-occurrence clustering. The immuneACCESS repertoire file appears here via TCRdb, limited to in-frame rearrangements. These files lack a portion of the clones; in checked studies, under half of the deficit traces to unresolved V genes, and the cause of the others is not known. V and J calls plus clone size are reproduced from that table; the DNA served to infer D and trimming. Present in this sample are under 200,000 clones, 80% to 90% of which were seen just once. The leading ten clones occupy 5% to 7% of the sample.

CDR1 MDHEN and CDR2 SYDVKM were looked up in the germline V gene. The CDR3 starts with the cysteine, ends with the phenylalanine, and has 14 residues. Only CDR3 DNA is held: 42 bases, read in frame from base 1. Germline trimming amounts to 6 bases on V and 4 bases on J, with 4 as the count of junction bases outside the gene matches. This clone was recorded once. This clone's antigen is unknown. No quality values exist for individual bases; no much larger clone is one base distant. Sequencing used PBMCs. Recombination connected TRBV28 to TRBJ2-2; 8 central bases correspond to TRBD1. The sequence was collected from a man aged 45-65 years in good health and CMV-seropositive. The DNA reads TGTGCCAGCAGGGACAGGGATTTCACCGGGGAGCTGTTTTTT. This translates into CASRDRDFTGELFF.